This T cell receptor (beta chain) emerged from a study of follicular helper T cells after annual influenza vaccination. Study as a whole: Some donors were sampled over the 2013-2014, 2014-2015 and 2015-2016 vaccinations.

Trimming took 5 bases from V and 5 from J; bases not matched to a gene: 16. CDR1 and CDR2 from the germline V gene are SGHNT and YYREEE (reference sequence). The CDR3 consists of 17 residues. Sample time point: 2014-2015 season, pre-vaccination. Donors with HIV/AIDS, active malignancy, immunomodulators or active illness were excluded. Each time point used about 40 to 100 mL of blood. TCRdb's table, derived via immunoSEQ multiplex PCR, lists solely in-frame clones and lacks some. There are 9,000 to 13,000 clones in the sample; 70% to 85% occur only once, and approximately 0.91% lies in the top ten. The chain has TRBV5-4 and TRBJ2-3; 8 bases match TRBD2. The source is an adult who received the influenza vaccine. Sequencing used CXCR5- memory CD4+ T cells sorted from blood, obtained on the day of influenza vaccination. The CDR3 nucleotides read TGTGCCAGCAGTAAAGACCCAAGCGGGAGCATGGGAGATACGCAGTATTTT. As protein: CASSKDPSGSMGDTQYF.